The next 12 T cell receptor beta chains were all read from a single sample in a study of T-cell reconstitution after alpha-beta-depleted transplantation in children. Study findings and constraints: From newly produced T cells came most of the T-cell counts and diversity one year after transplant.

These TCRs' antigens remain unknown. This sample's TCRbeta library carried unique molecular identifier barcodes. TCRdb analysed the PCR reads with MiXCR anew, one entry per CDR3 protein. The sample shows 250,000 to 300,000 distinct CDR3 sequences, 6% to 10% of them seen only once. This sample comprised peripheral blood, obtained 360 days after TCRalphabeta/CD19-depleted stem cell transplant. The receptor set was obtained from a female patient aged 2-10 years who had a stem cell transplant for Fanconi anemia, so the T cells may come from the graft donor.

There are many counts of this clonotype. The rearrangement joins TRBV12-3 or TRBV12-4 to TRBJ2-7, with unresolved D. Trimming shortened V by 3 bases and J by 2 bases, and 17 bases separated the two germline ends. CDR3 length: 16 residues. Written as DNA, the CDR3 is TGTGCCAGCAGTTTGAGTTCGATGGGATGGACCTACGAGCAGTACTTC. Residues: CASSLSSMGWTYEQYF.

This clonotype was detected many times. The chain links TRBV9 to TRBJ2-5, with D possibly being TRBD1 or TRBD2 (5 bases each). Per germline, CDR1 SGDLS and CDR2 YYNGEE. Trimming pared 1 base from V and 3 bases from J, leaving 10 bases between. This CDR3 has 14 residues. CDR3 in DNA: TGTGCCAGCAGCGTACTGGGGGTAGAAGAGACCCAGTACTTC. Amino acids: CASSVLGVEETQYF.

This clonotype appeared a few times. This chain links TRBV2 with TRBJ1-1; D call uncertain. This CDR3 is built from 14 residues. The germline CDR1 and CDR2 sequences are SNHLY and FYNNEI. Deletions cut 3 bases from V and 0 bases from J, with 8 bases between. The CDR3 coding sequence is TGTGCCAGCAGTGAGGCGTCCATGAACACTGAAGCTTTCTTT. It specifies CASSEASMNTEAFF.

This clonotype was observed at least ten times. The CDR3 nucleotides are TGCGCCAGCAGCTTTCGGACAGGGGAGGATACGCAGTATTTT. Translation gives CASSFRTGEDTQYF. The chain couples TRBV5-1 to TRBJ2-3, with 9 bases fitting TRBD1. From germline, CDR1 is SGHRS and CDR2 YFSETQ. The CDR3 is 14 residues long. The trim removed 2 bases at V and 6 bases at J, leaving 4 bases unmatched.

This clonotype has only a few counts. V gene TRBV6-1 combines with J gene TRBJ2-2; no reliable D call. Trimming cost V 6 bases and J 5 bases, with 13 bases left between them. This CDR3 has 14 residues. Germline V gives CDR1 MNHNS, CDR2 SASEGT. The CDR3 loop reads CASRAATETGELFF. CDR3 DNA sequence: TGTGCCAGCAGGGCTGCCACGGAGACCGGGGAGCTGTTTTTT.

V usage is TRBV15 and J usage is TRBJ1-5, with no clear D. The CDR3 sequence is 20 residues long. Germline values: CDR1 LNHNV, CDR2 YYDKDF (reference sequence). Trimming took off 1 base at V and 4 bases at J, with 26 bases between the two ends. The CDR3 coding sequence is TGTGCCACCAGCAGAGTTTACGGCGAAGTTTGGGCCATAGGAAATCAGCCCCAGCATTTT. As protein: CATSRVYGEVWAIGNQPQHF.

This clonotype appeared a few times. The CDR3 DNA reads TGTGCCAGCAACCCTAGCGGGGGGCGAAACACCGGGGAGCTGTTTTTT. Its protein product is CASNPSGGRNTGELFF. V is TRBV6-1 and J is TRBJ2-2; 11 bases match TRBD2. This CDR3 spans 16 amino acids. Germline CDR1 reads MNHNS; CDR2 reads SASEGT. V was pared by 7 bases and J by 2 bases, with 6 bases of the junction left unmatched.

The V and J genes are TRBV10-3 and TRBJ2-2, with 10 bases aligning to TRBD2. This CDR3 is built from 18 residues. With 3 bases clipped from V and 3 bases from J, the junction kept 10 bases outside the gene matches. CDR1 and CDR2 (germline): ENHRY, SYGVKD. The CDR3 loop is CAISDTLGLAGDTGELFF. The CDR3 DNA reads TGTGCCATCAGTGATACCCTTGGGCTAGCGGGGGACACCGGGGAGCTGTTTTTT.

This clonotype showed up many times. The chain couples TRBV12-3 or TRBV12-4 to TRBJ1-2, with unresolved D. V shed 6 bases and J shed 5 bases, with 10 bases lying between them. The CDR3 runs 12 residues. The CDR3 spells CASSRLDYGYTF. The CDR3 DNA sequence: TGTGCCAGCAGCCGGCTTGATTATGGCTACACCTTC.

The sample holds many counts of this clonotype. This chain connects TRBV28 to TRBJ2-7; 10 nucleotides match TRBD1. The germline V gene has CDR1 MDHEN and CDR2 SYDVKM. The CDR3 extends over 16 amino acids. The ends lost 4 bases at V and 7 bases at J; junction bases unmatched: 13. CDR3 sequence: CASSSIRDRGMDEQYV. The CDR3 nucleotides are TGTGCCAGCAGTTCCATCCGGGACAGGGGAATGGATGAGCAGTACGTC.

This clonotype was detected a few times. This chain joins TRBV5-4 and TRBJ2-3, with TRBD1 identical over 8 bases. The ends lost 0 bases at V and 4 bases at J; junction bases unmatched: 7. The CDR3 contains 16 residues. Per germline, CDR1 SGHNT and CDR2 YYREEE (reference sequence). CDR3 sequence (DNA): TGTGCCAGCAGCTTGGCTCCAGGGGGCTTTCCAGATACGCAGTATTTT. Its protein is CASSLAPGGFPDTQYF.

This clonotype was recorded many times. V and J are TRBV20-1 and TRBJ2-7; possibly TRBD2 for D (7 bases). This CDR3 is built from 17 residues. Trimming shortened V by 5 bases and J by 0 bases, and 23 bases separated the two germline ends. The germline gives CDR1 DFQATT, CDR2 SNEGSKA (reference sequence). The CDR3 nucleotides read TGCAGTGCTGCTGCTTCAAGGGGGGGCCAAAGCTCCTACGAGCAGTACGTC. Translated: CSAAASRGGQSSYEQYV.